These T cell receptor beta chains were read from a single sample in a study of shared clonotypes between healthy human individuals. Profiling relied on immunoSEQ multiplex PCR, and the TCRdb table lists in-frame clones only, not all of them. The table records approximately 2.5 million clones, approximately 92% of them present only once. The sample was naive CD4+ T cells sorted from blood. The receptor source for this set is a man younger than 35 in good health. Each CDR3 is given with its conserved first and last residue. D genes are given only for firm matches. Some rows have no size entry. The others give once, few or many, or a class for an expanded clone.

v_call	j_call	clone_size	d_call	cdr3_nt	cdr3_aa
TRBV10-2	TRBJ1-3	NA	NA	TGCGCCAGCAGTGATTGGGGGCTAGGAAACACCATATATTTT	CASSDWGLGNTIYF
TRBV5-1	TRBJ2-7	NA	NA	TGCGCCAGCAGCTTGGTCGGCAGCCCATACGAGCAGTACTTC	CASSLVGSPYEQYF
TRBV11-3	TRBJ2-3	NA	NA	TGTGCCAGCAGCTTAAAAGATACGCAGTATTTT	CASSLKDTQYF
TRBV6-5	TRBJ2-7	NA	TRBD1	TGTGCCAGCAGTTACTCCGACAGGGGGATCTACGAGCAGTACTTC	CASSYSDRGIYEQYF
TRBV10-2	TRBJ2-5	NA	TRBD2	TGCGCCAGCAGTCCACAGACTAGCGGGGGTAAGACCCAGTACTTC	CASSPQTSGGKTQYF
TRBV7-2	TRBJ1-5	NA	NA	TGTGCCAGCAGTTCGATCGGGGGGGCTCAGCCCCAGCATTTT	CASSSIGGAQPQHF
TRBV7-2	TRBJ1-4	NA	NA	TGTGCCAGCAGCGCCCTTCTAGGTGCAACTAATGAAAAACTGTTTTTT	CASSALLGATNEKLFF
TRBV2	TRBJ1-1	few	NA	TGTGCCAGCAGCAGCGAGAACACTGAAGCTTTCTTT	CASSSENTEAFF
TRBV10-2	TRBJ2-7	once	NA	TGCGCCAGCAGTGGTCCGATCCAACCCTACGAGCAGTACTTC	CASSGPIQPYEQYF
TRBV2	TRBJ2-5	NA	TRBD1	TGTGCCAGCAGTGGATGGGACAGCCAAGAGACCCAGTACTTC	CASSGWDSQETQYF
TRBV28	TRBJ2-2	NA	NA	TGTGCCAGCACCGACTACCCCGGGGAGCTGTTTTTT	CASTDYPGELFF
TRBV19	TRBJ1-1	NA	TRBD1	TGTGCCAGTAGTCCCGGGACAGGGGGCGCCGGGTTCCCCAAAGCTTTCTTT	CASSPGTGGAGFPKAFF